This entry describes one T cell receptor (beta chain). Antigen: not known. Here immunoSEQ multiplex PCR was the method, and the copy in TCRdb shows in-frame clones only, minus some. The sample has about 400,000 clones, about 91% seen once. Sample treatment: approximately 18 received Ad26.COV2.S at low or high dose, single or two shots; five or six received placebo; per-sample allocation not given. Collection of the samples took place on day 63 after the first injection of vaccine or placebo. CDR3 length: 13 amino acids. V trimming: 5 bases; J trimming: 3 bases; junction bases outside the gene matches: 2. This entry belongs to a study of Ad26.COV2.S vaccination and SARS-CoV-2 variants. Overall study: As a participant in COV1001, the donor was in the Ad26.COV2.S trial arm. Into the muscle, Ad26.COV2.S was dosed once or twice, 56 days apart.

Study-level results: The breadth of spike-specific CD8+ and CD4+ T cell responses after vaccination was reportedly substantial.

The material was peripheral blood, obtained in a trial of Ad26.COV2.S vaccine versus placebo. The rearrangement links TRBV12-3 or TRBV12-4 to TRBJ2-5, with TRBD1 identical over 8 bases. The sequence derives from a person between 18 and 65 years old who received the Ad26.COV2.S COVID-19 vaccine or a placebo. CDR3 amino acids: CASSKQGEETQYF. In DNA form, the CDR3 reads TGTGCCAGCAGTAAACAGGGGGAAGAGACCCAGTACTTC.